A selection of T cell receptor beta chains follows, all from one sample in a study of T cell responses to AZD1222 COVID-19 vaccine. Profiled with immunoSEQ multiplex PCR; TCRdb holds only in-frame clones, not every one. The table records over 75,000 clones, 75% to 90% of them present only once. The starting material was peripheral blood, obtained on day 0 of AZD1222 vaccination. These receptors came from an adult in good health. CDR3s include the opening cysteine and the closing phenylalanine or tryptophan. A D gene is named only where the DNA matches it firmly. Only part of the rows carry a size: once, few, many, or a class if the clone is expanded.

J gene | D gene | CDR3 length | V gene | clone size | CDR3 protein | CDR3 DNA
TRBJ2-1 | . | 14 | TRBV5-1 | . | CASSRPDPYNEQFF | TGCGCCAGCAGCAGACCGGACCCCTACAATGAGCAGTTCTTC
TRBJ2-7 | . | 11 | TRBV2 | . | CASSAGGEQYF | TGTGCCAGCAGTGCCGGCGGCGAGCAGTACTTC
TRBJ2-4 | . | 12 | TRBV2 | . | CASNQGRDIQYF | TGTGCCAGCAACCAGGGCAGGGACATTCAGTACTTC
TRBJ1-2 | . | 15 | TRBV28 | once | CASSSGLVLVHGYTF | TGTGCCAGCAGTTCTGGACTGGTTCTCGTGCATGGCTACACCTTC
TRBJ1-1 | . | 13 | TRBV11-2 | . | CASSLARNTEAFF | TGTGCCAGCAGCTTAGCTAGGAACACTGAAGCTTTCTTT
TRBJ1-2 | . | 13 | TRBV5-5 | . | CASSWDMNYGYTF | TGTGCCAGCAGCTGGGACATGAACTATGGCTACACCTTC
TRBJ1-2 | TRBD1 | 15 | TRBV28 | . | CASSPYPGQGPGYTF | TGTGCCAGCAGTCCTTACCCGGGACAGGGTCCTGGCTACACCTTC
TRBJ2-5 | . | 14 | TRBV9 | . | CASSVAGRRETQYF | TGTGCCAGCAGCGTAGCAGGGCGCCGAGAGACCCAGTACTTC
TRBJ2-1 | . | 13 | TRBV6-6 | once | CASRRAAEDEQFF | TGTGCCAGCCGGAGGGCCGCGGAGGATGAGCAGTTCTTC
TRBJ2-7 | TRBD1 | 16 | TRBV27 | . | CASSLEATGANYEQYF | TGTGCCAGCAGTTTAGAAGCGACAGGGGCCAACTACGAGCAGTACTTC
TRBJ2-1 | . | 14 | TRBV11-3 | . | CASSLPARDNEQFF | TGTGCCAGCAGCTTACCCGCGAGGGACAATGAGCAGTTCTTC